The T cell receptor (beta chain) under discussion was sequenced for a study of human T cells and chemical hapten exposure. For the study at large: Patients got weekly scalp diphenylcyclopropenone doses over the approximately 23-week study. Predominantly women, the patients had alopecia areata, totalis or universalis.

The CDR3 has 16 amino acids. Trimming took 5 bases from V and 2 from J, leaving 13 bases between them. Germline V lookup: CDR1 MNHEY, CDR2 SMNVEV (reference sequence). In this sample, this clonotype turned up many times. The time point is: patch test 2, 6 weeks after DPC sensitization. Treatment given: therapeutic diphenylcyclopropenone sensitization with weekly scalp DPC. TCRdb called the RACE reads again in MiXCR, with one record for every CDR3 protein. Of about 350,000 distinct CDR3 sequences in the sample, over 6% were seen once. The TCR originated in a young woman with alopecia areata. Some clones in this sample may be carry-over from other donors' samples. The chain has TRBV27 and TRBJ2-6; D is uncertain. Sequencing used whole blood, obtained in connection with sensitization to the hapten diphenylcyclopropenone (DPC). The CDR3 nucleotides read TGTGCCAGCAGTCCGTATTACCTTGCTGGGGCCAACGTCCTGACTTTC. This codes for CASSPYYLAGANVLTF.